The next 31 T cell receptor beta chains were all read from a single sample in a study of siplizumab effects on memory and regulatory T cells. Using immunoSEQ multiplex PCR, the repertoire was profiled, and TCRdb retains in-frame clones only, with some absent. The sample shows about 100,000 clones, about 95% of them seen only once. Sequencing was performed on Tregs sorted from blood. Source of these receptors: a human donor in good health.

CDR3 loop: CASRRTSGRTGELFF. The CDR3 coding sequence is TGTGCCAGCAGGAGGACTAGCGGGAGAACCGGGGAGCTGTTTTTT. The V and J genes are TRBV2 and TRBJ2-2, with 13 bases fitting TRBD2. CDR3 length equals 15 residues. V gave up 6 bases and J gave up 5 bases; unmatched junction bases: 3. The germline CDR1 and CDR2 sequences are SNHLY and FYNNEI. The full variable domain, completed using reference TRBV2 and TRBJ2-2, is EPEVTQTPSHQVTQMGQEVILRCVPISNHLYFYWYRQILGQKVEFLVSFYNNEISEKSEIFDDQFSVERPDGSNFTLKIRSTKLEDSAMYFCASRRTSGRTGELFFGEGSRLTVL.

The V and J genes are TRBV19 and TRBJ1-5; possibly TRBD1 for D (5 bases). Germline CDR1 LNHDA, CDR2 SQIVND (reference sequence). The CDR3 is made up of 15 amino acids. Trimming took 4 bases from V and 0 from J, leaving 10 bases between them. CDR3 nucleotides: TGTGCCAGTAGTAGACAGAGAAATAGCAATCAGCCCCAGCATTTT. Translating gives CASSRQRNSNQPQHF.

In DNA form, the CDR3 reads TGTGCCAGCGGCGGGAGGTCAGGGGCTGGGGCCAACGTCCTGACTTTC. Translating it yields CASGGRSGAGANVLTF. The chain joins TRBV2 to TRBJ2-6; TRBD2 matches at 8 bases. The ends lost 8 bases at V and 2 bases at J; junction bases unmatched: 8. Germline V gene data show CDR1 as SNHLY and CDR2 as FYNNEI. The CDR3 is 16 amino acids.

For the CDR3, the DNA is TGTGCCAGCAGTACTAGGTTTTACACAGATACGCAGTATTTT. Its protein is CASSTRFYTDTQYF. The chain joins TRBV6-1 to TRBJ2-3; D is possibly TRBD2 (5 bases). The germline gives CDR1 MNHNS, CDR2 SASEGT. The V end lost 5 bases, the J end lost 2 bases, and 11 bases lay between the germline ends. The CDR3 totals 14 residues.

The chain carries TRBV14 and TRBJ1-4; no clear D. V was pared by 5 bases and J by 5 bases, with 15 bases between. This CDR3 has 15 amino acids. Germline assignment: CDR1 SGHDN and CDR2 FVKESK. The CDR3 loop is CASSLGAGLNEKLFF. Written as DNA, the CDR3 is TGTGCCAGCAGCTTAGGAGCGGGCCTCAATGAAAAACTGTTTTTT.

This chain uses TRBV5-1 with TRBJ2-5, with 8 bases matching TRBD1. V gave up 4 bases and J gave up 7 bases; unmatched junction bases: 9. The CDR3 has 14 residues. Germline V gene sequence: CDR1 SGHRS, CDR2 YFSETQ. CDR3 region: CASSLSGQDGTQYF. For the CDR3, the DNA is TGCGCCAGCAGCCTCTCGGGACAGGATGGGACCCAGTACTTC. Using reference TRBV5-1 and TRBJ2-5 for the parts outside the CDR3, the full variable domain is KAGVTQTPRYLIKTRGQQVTLSCSPISGHRSVSWYQQTPGQGLQFLFEYFSETQRNKGNFPGRFSGRQFSNSRSEMNVSTLELGDSALYLCASSLSGQDGTQYFGPGTRLLVL.

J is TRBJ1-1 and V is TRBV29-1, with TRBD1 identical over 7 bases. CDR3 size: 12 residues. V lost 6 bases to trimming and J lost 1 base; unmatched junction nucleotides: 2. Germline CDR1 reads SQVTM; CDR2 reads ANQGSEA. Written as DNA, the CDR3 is TGCAGCGTAGGGGGCAGGAACACTGAAGCTTTCTTT. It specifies CSVGGRNTEAFF.

The CDR3 nucleotides read TGTGCCAGCAGGGTAGGGACTGGAGGGTACAATGAGCAGTTCTTC. It codes for CASRVGTGGYNEQFF. V gene TRBV6-6 combines with J gene TRBJ2-1; a possible D gene is TRBD2 (6 bases). Trimming took off 6 bases at V and 4 bases at J, with 16 bases between the two ends. Per the germline V gene, CDR1 is MNHNY and CDR2 is SVGAGI (reference sequence). This CDR3 has 15 amino acids.

Here the CDR3 DNA reads TGTGCCAGCTCAGGGTTTGGAGGCTACACCTTC. The encoded protein is CASSGFGGYTF. J is TRBJ1-2 and V is TRBV28; D is possibly TRBD1 (5 bases). CDR1 MDHEN and CDR2 SYDVKM come from the germline V gene. The CDR3 runs to 11 residues. Trimming took off 8 bases at V and 8 bases at J, with 12 bases between the two ends.

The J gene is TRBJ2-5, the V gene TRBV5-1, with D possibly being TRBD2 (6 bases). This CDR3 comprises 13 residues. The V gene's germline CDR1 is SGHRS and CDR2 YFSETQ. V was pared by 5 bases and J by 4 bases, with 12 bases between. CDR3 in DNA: TGCGCCAGCAGAAGTCTGGAGGGAGAGACCCAGTACTTC. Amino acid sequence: CASRSLEGETQYF.

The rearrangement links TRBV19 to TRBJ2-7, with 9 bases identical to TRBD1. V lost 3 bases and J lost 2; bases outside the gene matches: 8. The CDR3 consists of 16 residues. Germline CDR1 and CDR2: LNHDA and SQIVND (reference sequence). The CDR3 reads CASSMKGQGTTYEQYF. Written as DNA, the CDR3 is TGTGCCAGTAGTATGAAGGGACAGGGAACAACCTACGAGCAGTACTTC.

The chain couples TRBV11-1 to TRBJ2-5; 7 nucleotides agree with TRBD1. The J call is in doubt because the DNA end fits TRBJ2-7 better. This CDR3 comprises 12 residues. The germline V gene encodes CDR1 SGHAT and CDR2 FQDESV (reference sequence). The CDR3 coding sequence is TGTGCCAGCAGCTTGGACAGGTACGAGCAGTACTTC. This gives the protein CASSLDRYEQYF.

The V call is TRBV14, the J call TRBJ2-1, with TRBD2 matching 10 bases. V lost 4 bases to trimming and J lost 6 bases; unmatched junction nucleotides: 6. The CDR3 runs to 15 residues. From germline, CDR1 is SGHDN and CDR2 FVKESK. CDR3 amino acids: CASSRGIAGGNEQFF. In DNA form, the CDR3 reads TGTGCCAGCAGCCGAGGGATAGCGGGAGGCAATGAGCAGTTCTTC. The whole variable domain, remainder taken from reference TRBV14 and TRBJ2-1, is EAGVTQFPSHSVIEKGQTVTLRCDPISGHDNLYWYRRVMGKEIKFLLHFVKESKQDESGMPNNRFLAERTGGTYSTLKVQPAELEDSGVYFCASSRGIAGGNEQFFGPGTRLTVL.

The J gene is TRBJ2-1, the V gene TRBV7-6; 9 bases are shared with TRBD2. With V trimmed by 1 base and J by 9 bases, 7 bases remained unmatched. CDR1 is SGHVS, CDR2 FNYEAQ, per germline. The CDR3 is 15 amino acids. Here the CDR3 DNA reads TGTGCCAGCAGCTTAGGTAGCGGGAGTGGTTTTGAGCAGTTCTTC. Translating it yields CASSLGSGSGFEQFF.

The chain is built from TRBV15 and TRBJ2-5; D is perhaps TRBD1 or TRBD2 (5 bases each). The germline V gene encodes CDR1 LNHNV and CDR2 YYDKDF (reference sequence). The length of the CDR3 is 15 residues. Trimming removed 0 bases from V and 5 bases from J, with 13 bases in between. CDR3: CATSRDGTSRETQYF. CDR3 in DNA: TGTGCCACCAGCAGAGATGGGACCAGTAGGGAGACCCAGTACTTC.

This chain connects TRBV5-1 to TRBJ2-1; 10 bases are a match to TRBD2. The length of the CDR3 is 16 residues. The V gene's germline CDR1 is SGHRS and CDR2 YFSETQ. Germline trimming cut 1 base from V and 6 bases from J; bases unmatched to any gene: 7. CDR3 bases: TGCGCCAGCAGCTTGAGGTTTAGCGGGAGGCGCAATGAGCAGTTCTTC. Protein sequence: CASSLRFSGRRNEQFF.

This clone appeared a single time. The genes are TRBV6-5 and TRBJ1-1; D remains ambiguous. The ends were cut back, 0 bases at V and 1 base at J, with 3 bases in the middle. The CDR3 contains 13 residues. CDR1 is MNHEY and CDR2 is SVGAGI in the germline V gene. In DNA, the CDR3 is TGTGCCAGCAGTTACTCGAGGAACACTGAAGCTTTCTTT. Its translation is CASSYSRNTEAFF.

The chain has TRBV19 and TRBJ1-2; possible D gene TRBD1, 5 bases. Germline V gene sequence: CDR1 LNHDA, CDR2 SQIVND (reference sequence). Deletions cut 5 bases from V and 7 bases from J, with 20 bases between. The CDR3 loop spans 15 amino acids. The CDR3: CASSPVVRGGLGYTF. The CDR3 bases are TGTGCCAGTAGTCCCGTTGTTCGGGGCGGACTTGGCTACACCTTC.

The CDR3 protein is CASSEAPLAGEYEQYF. CDR3 coding DNA: TGTGCCAGCAGTGAAGCCCCCCTAGCGGGAGAGTACGAGCAGTACTTC. This chain connects TRBV2 to TRBJ2-7; 10 bases fit TRBD2. The CDR3 runs to 16 residues. Germline CDR1 and CDR2: SNHLY and FYNNEI. V shed 0 bases, J shed 4 bases, and the junction held 6 bases outside the gene matches.

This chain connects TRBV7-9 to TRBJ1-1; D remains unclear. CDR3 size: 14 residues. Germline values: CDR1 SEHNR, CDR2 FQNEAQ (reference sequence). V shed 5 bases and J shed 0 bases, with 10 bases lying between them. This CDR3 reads CASSRVRMNTEAFF. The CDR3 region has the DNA TGTGCCAGCAGCCGAGTCCGGATGAACACTGAAGCTTTCTTT.

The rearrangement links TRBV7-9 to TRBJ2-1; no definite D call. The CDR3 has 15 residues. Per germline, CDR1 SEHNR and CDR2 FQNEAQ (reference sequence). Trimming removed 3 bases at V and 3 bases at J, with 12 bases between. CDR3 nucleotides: TGTGCCAGCAGCTTCGAGCTCGGGCACTACAATGAGCAGTTCTTC. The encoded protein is CASSFELGHYNEQFF.

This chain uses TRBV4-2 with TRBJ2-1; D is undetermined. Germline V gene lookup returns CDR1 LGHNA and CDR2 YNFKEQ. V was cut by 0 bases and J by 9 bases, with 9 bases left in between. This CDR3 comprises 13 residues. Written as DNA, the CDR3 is TGTGCCAGCAGCCAAGACTCCGGCTTTGAGCAGTTCTTC. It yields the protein CASSQDSGFEQFF.

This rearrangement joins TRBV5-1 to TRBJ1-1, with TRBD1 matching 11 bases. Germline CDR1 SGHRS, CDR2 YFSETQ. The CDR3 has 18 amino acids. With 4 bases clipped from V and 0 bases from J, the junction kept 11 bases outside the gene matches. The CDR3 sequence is CASSIPGTGGPLNTEAFF. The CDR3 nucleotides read TGCGCCAGCAGCATACCCGGGACAGGGGGACCGTTGAACACTGAAGCTTTCTTT.

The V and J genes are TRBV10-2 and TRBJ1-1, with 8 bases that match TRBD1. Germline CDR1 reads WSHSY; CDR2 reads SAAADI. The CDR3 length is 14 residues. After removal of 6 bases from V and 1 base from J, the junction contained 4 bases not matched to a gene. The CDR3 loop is CASSRTGTNTEAFF. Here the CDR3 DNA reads TGCGCCAGCAGCAGGACAGGGACGAACACTGAAGCTTTCTTT.

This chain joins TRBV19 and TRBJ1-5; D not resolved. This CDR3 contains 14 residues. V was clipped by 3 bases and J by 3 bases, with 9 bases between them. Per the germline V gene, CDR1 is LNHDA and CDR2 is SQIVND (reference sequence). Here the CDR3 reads CASSILGSNQPQHF. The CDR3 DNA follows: TGTGCCAGTAGTATTTTGGGTTCCAATCAGCCCCAGCATTTT.

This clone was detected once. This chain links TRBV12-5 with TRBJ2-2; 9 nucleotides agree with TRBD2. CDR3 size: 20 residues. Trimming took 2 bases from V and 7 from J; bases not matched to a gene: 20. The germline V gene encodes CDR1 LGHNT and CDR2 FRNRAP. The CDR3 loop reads CASGLSPGPGGRDLIGELFF. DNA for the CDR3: TGTGCTAGTGGTTTGAGTCCTGGTCCCGGCGGGAGGGACCTGATCGGGGAGCTGTTTTTT.

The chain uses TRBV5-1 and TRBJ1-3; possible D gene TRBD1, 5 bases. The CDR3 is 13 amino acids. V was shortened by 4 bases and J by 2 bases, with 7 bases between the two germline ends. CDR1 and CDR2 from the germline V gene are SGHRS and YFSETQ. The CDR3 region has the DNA TGCGCCAGCAGCGCGACAGCTGGAAACACCATATATTTT. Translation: CASSATAGNTIYF.

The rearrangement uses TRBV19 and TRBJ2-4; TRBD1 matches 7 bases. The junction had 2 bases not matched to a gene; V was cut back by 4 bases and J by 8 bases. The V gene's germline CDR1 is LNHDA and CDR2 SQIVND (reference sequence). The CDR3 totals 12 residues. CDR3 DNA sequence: TGTGCCAGTAGTAGACAGGGTGACATTCAGTACTTC. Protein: CASSRQGDIQYF.

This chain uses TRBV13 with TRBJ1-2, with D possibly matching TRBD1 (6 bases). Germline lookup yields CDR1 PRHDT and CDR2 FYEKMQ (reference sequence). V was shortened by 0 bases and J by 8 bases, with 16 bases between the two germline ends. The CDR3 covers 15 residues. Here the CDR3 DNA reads TGTGCCAGCAGCTTAGGAGTCACAGGGTACATGGGCTACACCTTC. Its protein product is CASSLGVTGYMGYTF.

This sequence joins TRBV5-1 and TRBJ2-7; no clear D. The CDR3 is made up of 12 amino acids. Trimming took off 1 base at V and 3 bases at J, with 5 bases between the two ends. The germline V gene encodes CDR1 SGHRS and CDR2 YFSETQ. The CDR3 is CASSLISYEQYF. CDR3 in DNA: TGCGCCAGCAGCTTGATAAGCTACGAGCAGTACTTC.

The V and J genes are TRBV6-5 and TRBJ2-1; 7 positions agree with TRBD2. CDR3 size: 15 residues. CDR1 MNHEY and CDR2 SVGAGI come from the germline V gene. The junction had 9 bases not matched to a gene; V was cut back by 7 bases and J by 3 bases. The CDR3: CASTPGLPFYNEQFF. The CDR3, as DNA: TGTGCCAGCACCCCGGGACTACCCTTCTACAATGAGCAGTTCTTC.